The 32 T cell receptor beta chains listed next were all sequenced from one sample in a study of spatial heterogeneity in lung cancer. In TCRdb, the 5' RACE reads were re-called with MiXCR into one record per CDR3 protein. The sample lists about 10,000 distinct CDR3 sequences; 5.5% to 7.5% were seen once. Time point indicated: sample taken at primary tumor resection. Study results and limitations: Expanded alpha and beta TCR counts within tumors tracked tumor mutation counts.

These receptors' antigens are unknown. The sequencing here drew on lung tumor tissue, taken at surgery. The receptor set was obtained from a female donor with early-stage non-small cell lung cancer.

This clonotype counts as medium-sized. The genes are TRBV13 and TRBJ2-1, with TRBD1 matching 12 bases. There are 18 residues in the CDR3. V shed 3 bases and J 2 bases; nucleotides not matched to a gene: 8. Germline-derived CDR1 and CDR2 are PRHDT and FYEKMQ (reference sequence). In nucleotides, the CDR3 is TGTGCCAGCAGCTTCCGGGACAGGGGGCTGAGGGCCTACAATGAGCAGTTCTTC. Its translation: CASSFRDRGLRAYNEQFF.

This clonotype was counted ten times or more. CDR3 amino acids: CASSYIQDGYTF. The CDR3, as DNA: TGTGCCAGCAGTTACATCCAGGATGGCTACACCTTC. The chain carries TRBV6-6 and TRBJ1-2; no clear D gene. Germline CDR1 is MNHNY and CDR2 is SVGAGI (reference sequence). This CDR3 is built from 12 residues. Deletions cut 2 bases from V and 6 bases from J, with 7 bases between.

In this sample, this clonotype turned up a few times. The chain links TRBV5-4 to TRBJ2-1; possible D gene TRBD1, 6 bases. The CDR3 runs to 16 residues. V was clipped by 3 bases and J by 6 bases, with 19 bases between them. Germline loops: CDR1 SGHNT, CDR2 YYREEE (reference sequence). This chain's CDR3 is CASSSGGTPRVNEQFF. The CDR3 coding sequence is TGTGCCAGCAGCTCCGGTGGGACACCCCGGGTCAATGAGCAGTTCTTC. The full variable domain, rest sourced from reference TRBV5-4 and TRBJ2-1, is ETGVTQSPTHLIKTRGQQVTLRCSSQSGHNTVSWYQQALGQGPQFIFQYYREEENGRGNFPPRFSGLQFPNYSSELNVNALELDDSALYLCASSSGGTPRVNEQFFGPGTRLTVL.

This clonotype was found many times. The CDR3 coding sequence is TGTGCCAGCTCACCGACAGGAGTTGAAGCTTCCCAAGAGACCCAGTACTTC. Translated: CASSPTGVEASQETQYF. The rearrangement uses TRBV18 and TRBJ2-5; D is perhaps TRBD1 (6 bases). Per the germline V gene, CDR1 is KGHSH and CDR2 is LQKENI. The CDR3 runs to 17 residues. Deletions cut 3 bases from V and 1 base from J, with 18 bases between. Full variable domain (rest looked up from reference TRBV18 and TRBJ2-5): NAGVMQNPRHLVRRRGQEARLRCSPMKGHSHVYWYRQLPEEGLKFMVYLQKENIIDESGMPKERFSAEFPKEGPSILRIQQVVRGDSAAYFCASSPTGVEASQETQYFGPGTRLLVL.

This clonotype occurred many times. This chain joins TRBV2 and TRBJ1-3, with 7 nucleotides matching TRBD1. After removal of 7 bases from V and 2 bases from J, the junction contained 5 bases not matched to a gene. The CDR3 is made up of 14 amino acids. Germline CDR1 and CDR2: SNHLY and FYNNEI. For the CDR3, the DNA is TGTGCCAGCATTATGACAGGGACTGGAAACACCATATATTTT. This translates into CASIMTGTGNTIYF.

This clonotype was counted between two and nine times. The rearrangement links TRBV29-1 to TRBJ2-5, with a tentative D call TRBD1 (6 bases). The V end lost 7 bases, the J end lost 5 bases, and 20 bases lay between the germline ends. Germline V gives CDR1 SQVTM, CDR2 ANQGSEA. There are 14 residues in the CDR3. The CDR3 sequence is CSARYQGLGETQYF. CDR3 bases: TGCAGCGCAAGATACCAGGGGCTTGGGGAGACCCAGTACTTC.

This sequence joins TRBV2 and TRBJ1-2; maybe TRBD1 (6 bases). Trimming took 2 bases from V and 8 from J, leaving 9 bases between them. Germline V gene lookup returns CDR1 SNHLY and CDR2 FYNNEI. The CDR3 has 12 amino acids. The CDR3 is CASSENREGYTF. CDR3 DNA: TGTGCCAGCAGTGAAAACAGGGAAGGCTACACCTTC.

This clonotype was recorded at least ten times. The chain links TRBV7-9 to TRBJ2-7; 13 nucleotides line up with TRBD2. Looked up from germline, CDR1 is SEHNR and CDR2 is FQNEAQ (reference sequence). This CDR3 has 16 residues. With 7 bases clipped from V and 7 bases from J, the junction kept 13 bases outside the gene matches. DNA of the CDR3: TGTGCCAGCATCAAATTTACTAGCGGGAGGGCCTGGGAGCAGTACTTC. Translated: CASIKFTSGRAWEQYF.

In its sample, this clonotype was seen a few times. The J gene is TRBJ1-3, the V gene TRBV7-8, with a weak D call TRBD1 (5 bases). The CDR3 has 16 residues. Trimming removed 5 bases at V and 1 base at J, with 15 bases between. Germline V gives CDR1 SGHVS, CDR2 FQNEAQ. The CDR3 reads CASSPYRIVSGNTIYF. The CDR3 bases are TGTGCCAGCAGCCCATACAGGATTGTTTCTGGAAACACCATATATTTT.

This CDR3 reads CASSPTGAGEQYF. Written as DNA, the CDR3 is TGTGCCAGCAGTCCGACTGGAGCGGGTGAGCAGTACTTC. V and J are TRBV27 and TRBJ2-7; D possibly corresponds to TRBD2 (6 bases). Trimming shortened V by 5 bases and J by 7 bases, and 15 bases separated the two germline ends. The length of the CDR3 is 13 residues. Germline-derived CDR1 and CDR2 are MNHEY and SMNVEV (reference sequence).

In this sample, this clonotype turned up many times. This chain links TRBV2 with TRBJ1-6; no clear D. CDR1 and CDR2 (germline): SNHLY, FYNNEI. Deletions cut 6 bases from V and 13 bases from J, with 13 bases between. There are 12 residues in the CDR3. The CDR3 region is CASRGSRPPLHF. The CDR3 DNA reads TGTGCCAGCAGGGGGTCCCGTCCGCCCCTCCACTTT.

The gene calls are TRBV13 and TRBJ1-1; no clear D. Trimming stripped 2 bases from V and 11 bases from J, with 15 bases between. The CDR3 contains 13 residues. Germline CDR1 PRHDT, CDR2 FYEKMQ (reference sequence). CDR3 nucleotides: TGTGCCAGCAGCTTAAAACTGACCCTATCGGCTTTCTTT. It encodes CASSLKLTLSAFF.

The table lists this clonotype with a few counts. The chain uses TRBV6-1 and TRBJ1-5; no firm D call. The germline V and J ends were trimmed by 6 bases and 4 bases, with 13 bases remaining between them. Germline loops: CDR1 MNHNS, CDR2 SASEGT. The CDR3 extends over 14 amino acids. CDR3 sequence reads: CASRDTSENQPQHF. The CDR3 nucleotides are TGTGCCAGCAGGGATACGTCTGAGAATCAGCCCCAGCATTTT.

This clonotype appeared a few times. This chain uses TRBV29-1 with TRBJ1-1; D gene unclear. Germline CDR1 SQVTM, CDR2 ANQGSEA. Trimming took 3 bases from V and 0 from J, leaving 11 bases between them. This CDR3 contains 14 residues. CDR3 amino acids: CSVDSVTLNTEAFF. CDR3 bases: TGCAGCGTTGACTCGGTAACTTTGAACACTGAAGCTTTCTTT.

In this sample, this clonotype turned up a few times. The CDR3 loop is CASRRGLGSYNEQFF. The CDR3 coding sequence is TGTGCCAGCAGAAGGGGACTAGGGTCCTACAATGAGCAGTTCTTC. The V call is TRBV6-2 or TRBV6-3, the J call TRBJ2-1; 8 nucleotides line up with TRBD2. The CDR3 is made up of 15 amino acids. Per the germline V gene, CDR1 is MNHEY and CDR2 is SVGEGT. J was trimmed by 1 base and V by 6 bases; bases with no gene match: 5.

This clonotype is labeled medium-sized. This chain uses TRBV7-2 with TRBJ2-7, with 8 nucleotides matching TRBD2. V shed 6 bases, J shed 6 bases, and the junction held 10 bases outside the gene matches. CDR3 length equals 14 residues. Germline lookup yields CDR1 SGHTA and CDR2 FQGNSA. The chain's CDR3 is CASSLNGLAGEQYF. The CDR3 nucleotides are TGTGCCAGCAGTTTAAACGGACTAGCAGGCGAGCAGTACTTC.

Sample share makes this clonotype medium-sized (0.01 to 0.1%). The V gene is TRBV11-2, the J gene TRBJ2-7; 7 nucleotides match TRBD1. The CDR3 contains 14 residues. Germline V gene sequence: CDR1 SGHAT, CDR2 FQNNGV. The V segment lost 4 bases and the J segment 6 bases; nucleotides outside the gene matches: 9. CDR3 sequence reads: CASSSVGQQGEQYV. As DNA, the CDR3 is TGTGCCAGCAGCTCCGTGGGACAGCAAGGCGAGCAGTACGTC.

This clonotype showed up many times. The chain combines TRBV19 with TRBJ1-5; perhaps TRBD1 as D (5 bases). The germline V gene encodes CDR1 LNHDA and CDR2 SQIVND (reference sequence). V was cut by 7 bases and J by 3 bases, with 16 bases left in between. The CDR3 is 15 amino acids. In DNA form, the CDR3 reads TGTGCCAGTACCGCCGGGGCCTCCCTCAATCAGCCCCAGCATTTT. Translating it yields CASTAGASLNQPQHF.

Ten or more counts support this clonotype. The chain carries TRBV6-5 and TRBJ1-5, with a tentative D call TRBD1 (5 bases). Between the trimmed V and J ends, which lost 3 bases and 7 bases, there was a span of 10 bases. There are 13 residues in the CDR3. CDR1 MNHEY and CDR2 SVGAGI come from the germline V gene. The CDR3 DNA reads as TGTGCCAGCAGTTATGAGGGGCGGCAGCCCCAGCATTTT. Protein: CASSYEGRQPQHF.

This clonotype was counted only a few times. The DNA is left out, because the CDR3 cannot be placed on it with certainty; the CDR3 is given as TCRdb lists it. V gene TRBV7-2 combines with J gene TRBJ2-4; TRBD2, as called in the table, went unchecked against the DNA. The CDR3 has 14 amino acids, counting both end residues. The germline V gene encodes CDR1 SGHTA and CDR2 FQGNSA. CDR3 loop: CASSLVGSGSHWYF.

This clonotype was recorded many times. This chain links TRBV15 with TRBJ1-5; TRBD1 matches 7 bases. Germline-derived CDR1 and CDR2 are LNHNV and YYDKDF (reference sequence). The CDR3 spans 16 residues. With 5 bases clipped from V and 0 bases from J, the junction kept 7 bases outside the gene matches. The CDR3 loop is CATSAEGQISNQPQHF. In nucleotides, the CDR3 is TGTGCCACCAGCGCCGAGGGACAGATTAGCAATCAGCCCCAGCATTTT.

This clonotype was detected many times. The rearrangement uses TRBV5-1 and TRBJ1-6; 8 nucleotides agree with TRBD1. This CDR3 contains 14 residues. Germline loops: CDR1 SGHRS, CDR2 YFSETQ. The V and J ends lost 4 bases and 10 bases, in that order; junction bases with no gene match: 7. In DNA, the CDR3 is TGCGCCAGCAGCCAAGGGACAGGAGGGTCACCCCTCCACTTT. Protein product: CASSQGTGGSPLHF.

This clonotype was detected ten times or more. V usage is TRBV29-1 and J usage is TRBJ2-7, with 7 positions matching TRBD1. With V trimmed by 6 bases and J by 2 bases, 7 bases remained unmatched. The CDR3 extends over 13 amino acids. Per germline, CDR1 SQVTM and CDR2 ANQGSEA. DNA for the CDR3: TGCAGCGTCTCTGACAGGGATACCTACGAGCAGTACTTC. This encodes CSVSDRDTYEQYF.

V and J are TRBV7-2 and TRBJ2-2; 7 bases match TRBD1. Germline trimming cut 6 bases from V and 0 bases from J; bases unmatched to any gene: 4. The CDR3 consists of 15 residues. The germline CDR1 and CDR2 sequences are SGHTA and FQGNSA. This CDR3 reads CASRTDRANTGELFF. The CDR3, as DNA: TGTGCCAGCAGGACAGACAGGGCGAACACCGGGGAGCTGTTTTTT.

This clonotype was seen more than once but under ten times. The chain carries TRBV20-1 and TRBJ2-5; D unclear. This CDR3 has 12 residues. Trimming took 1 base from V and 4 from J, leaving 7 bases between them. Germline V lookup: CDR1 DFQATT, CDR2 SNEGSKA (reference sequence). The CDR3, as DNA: TGCAGTGCTAGAGCTTCGGCAGAGACCCAGTACTTC. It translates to CSARASAETQYF.

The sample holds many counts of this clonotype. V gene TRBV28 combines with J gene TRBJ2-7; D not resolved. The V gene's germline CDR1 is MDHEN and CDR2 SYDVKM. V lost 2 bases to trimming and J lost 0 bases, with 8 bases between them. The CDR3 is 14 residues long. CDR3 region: CASSLQQSSYEQYF. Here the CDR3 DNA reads TGTGCCAGCAGTTTACAGCAGAGCTCCTACGAGCAGTACTTC.

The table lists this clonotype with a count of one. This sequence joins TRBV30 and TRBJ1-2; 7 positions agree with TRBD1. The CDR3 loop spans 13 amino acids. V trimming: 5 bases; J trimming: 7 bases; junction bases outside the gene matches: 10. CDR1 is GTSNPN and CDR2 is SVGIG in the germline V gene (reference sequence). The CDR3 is CAWAKGAGFGYTF. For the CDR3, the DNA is TGTGCCTGGGCGAAGGGGGCAGGCTTTGGCTACACCTTC.

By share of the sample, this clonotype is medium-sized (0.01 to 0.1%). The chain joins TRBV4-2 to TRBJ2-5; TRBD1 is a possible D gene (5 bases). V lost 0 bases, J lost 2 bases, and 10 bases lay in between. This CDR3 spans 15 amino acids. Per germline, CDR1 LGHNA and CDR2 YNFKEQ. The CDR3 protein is CASSQDQYRQETQYF. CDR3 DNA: TGTGCCAGCAGCCAAGATCAGTACAGGCAAGAGACCCAGTACTTC.

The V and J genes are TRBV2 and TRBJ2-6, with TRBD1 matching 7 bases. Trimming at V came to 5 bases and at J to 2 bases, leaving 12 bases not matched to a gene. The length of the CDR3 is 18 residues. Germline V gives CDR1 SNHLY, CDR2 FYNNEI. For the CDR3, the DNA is TGTGCCAGCAGTCCTCGACAGGGTACTATGACTGGGGCCAACGTCCTGACTTTC. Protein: CASSPRQGTMTGANVLTF.

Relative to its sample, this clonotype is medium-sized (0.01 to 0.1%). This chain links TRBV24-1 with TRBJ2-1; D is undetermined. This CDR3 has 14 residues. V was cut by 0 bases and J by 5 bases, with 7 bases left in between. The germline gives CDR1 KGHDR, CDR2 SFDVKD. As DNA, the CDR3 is TGTGCCACCAGTGATTTGGGTGACGACAATGAGCAGTTCTTC. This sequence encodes CATSDLGDDNEQFF.

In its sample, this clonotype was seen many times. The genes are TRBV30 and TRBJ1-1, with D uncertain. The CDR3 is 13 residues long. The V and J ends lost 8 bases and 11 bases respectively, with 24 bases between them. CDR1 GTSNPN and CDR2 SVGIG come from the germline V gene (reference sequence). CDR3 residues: CARDSTRGNEAFF. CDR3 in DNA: TGTGCCCGTGATTCAACGCGGGGAAACGAGGCTTTCTTT.

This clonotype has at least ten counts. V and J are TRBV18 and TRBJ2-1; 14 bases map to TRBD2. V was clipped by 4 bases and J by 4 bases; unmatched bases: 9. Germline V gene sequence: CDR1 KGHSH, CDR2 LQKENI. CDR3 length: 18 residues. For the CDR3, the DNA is TGTGCCAGCTCACGACTAGCGGGAGGGGCGGTTTATTACAATGAGCAGTTCTTC. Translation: CASSRLAGGAVYYNEQFF.